A selection of T cell receptor beta chains follows, all from one sample in a study of type 1 and type 2 diabetes patients. TCRdb reprocessed the multiplex PCR reads with MiXCR, giving one entry per CDR3 protein. The data contain 250,000 or so distinct CDR3 sequences, around 47% of them singletons. Material: peripheral blood mononuclear cells (PBMCs). The receptors were gathered from a man between 18 and 35 years old with type 2 diabetes. CDR3s include the opening cysteine and the closing phenylalanine or tryptophan. The D gene is left open where the match is weak. Rows give clone size only sometimes, using once, few, many, or a class for an expanded clone.

d_call	clone_size	v_call	j_call	cdr3_nt	cdr3_aa
TRBD1	NA	TRBV20-1	TRBJ1-2	TGCAGTGCGGGGACAGGGGGCGCCTATGGCTACACCTTC	CSAGTGGAYGYTF
NA	NA	TRBV3-1	TRBJ2-3	TGTGCCAGCAGCCAAGCATACGGACGGACTGTTTCTGATACGCAGTATTTT	CASSQAYGRTVSDTQYF
NA	few	TRBV30	TRBJ2-2	TGTGCCTGGAGTTTTTACAGACCAAACACCGGGGAGCTGTTTTTT	CAWSFYRPNTGELFF
NA	NA	TRBV7-9	TRBJ2-3	TGTGCCAGCAGCTTAGGCGGGTTTGCAGATACGCAGTATTTT	CASSLGGFADTQYF
TRBD1	NA	TRBV25-1	TRBJ2-7	TGTGCCAGCAGCTGGGACAGGGGGCGACACGAGCAGTACTTC	CASSWDRGRHEQYF
NA	NA	TRBV25-1	TRBJ2-1	TGTGCCAGCAGTGAATTAACAGGGAATTACAATGAGCAGTTCTTC	CASSELTGNYNEQFF
NA	few	TRBV7-2	TRBJ2-3	TGTGCCAGCAGCTTAGCTAGGGTGGACGGACATACAGATACGCAGTATTTT	CASSLARVDGHTDTQYF
TRBD1	many	TRBV7-8	TRBJ2-5	TGTGCCAGCAGCCCCAACCGGGACAGGTTATCGTCTATGGAGACCCAGTACTTC	CASSPNRDRLSSMETQYF
NA	NA	TRBV28	TRBJ2-3	TGTGCCAGCAGTTTAATGGCGGCCACAGATACGCAGTATTTT	CASSLMAATDTQYF
NA	NA	TRBV7-2	TRBJ2-3	TGTGCCAGCAGCTTTGCGTTACGCACAGATACGCAGTATTTT	CASSFALRTDTQYF
NA	NA	TRBV7-2	TRBJ2-3	TGTGCCAGCAGCTTAACTTGGACCACAGATACGCGGTATTTT	CASSLTWTTDTRYF
NA	NA	TRBV19	TRBJ2-1	TGTGCCAGTAGCCCCCCGCGTCTAGGGGGTTCGCGTAATGAGCAGTTCTTC	CASSPPRLGGSRNEQFF
NA	NA	TRBV29-1	TRBJ2-7	TGCAGCGCAGCGGAGAGCTCCTACGAGCAGTACTTC	CSAAESSYEQYF
NA	NA	TRBV12-3/TRBV12-4	TRBJ2-3	TGTGCCAGCAGACCCAGCAGAACCCCTACAGATACGCAGTATTTT	CASRPSRTPTDTQYF
NA	few	TRBV28	TRBJ2-7	TGTGCCAGCAGCCTCCCCCTTGGGTACGAGCAGTACTTC	CASSLPLGYEQYF
NA	many	TRBV2	TRBJ2-2	TGTGCCAGTCGACAGCGTACCGGGGAGCTGTTTTTT	CASRQRTGELFF
TRBD2	NA	TRBV20-1	TRBJ2-7	TGCAGTACCCCGGGACTAGCGACAGGCTCCTACGAGCAGTACTTC	CSTPGLATGSYEQYF
TRBD1	once	TRBV29-1	TRBJ1-1	TGCAGCGCGACGGGACAGACCACTGAAGCTTTCTTT	CSATGQTTEAFF
NA	once	TRBV5-1	TRBJ2-3	TGCGCCAGCAGCTTGGAGCTCACCCGACGTCGAGATACGCAGTATTTT	CASSLELTRRRDTQYF
TRBD1	NA	TRBV19	TRBJ2-7	TGTGCCAGCTCGGACAGGTCCTACGAGCAGTACTTC	CASSDRSYEQYF
NA	NA	TRBV10-1	TRBJ1-1	TGCGCCAGCAGAGTCGACGGCGACAGTATGAACACTGAAGCTTTCTTT	CASRVDGDSMNTEAFF
NA	NA	TRBV20-1	TRBJ2-7	TGCAGTGCCCGGGACCCGGTCTACGAGCGGTACTTC	CSARDPVYERYF
NA	NA	TRBV5-5	TRBJ2-6	TGTGCCAGCCGAGGGAGTTCTGGGGCCAACGTCCTGACTTTC	CASRGSSGANVLTF
TRBD2	NA	TRBV7-6	TRBJ2-7	TGTGCCAGCAGCTTCTCGTTACTAGCGAGTATGGGTGAGCAGTACTTC	CASSFSLLASMGEQYF
NA	NA	TRBV6-5	TRBJ1-2	TGTGCCAGCAGCGAGAATGGATGGTATGGCTACACCTTC	CASSENGWYGYTF
TRBD2	NA	TRBV27	TRBJ2-3	TGTGCCAGCAGTTCCGTTACTAGCGGGGGGGGCACAGATACGCAGTATTTT	CASSSVTSGGGTDTQYF
NA	NA	TRBV28	TRBJ2-5	TGTGCCAGCATCAGGCAGCAGGCGCGAGAGACCCAGTACTTC	CASIRQQARETQYF
TRBD2	NA	TRBV5-1	TRBJ2-1	TGCGCCAGCAGCTGGGGCGAGCGGGAGGGCCCCTACAATGAGCAGTTCTTC	CASSWGEREGPYNEQFF
NA	NA	TRBV28	TRBJ1-6	TGTGCCTATCGACCCGGCCCCTATTCACCCCTCCACTTT	CAYRPGPYSPLHF
NA	NA	TRBV19	TRBJ2-1	TGTGCCAGTAGTATTTCGATAGGGGTGGGCTCCTACAATGAGCAGTTCTTC	CASSISIGVGSYNEQFF
NA	NA	TRBV18	TRBJ1-2	TGTGCCAGCTCACCACCGGGGCCAAAAAACTATGGCTACACCTTC	CASSPPGPKNYGYTF
NA	NA	TRBV2	TRBJ1-1	TGTGCCAGCACGCAGGGTTGGGGCACTGAAGCTTTCTTT	CASTQGWGTEAFF